The clone carrying this T cell receptor beta chain has more than one count but fewer than ten. Its antigen is still unknown. TCRdb processed the 5' RACE reads anew with MiXCR; each CDR3 protein has one entry. The table shows approximately 630,000 distinct CDR3 sequences, with 7.1% occurring only once. This CDR3 is built from 15 residues. The J segment lost 1 base and the V segment lost 2 bases, leaving 4 bases of the junction unmatched. Looked up from germline, CDR1 is SGHAT and CDR2 is FQNNGV. This sample is part of a study of identical twins. General study results and limits: Whereas memory repertoires showed no such difference, abundant cord blood beta clonotypes carried fewer insertions.

This same sample was also part of a study on yellow fever vaccine responses in identical twins.

The sequencing sample was made of PBMCs. J is TRBJ2-5 and V is TRBV11-2; 7 nucleotides match TRBD1. The receptor's source is a woman under 30 in good health. CDR3 in amino acids: CASSLSQGVQETQYF. Here the CDR3 DNA reads TGTGCCAGCAGCTTAAGTCAGGGGGTCCAAGAGACCCAGTACTTC.